The 15 T cell receptor beta chains reported below all come from one sample, sequenced in a study of blood T cell repertoires in COVID-19. Clones were read by immunoSEQ multiplex PCR, and TCRdb kept only the in-frame ones, dropping some. The sample records a few hundred thousand clones, about four fifths being singletons. Sequenced input: PBMCs or T cells enriched from blood (not recorded which). These receptor sequences come from a woman aged 50 to 60 who had recovered from COVID-19.

The chain is built from TRBV7-3 and TRBJ2-4; maybe TRBD1 (5 bases). Germline loops: CDR1 SGHTA, CDR2 FQGTGA. The ends were cut back, 6 bases at V and 4 bases at J, with 10 bases in the middle. The CDR3 has 13 amino acids. The CDR3 reads CASSLDTKNIQYF. Written as DNA, the CDR3 is TGTGCCAGCAGTCTGGACACAAAAAACATTCAGTACTTC.

The chain joins TRBV6-1 to TRBJ1-5, with D perhaps TRBD1 (5 bases). The CDR3 loop spans 18 amino acids. Germline CDR1 reads MNHNS; CDR2 reads SASEGT. V shed 2 bases and J shed 7 bases, with 24 bases lying between them. The CDR3 DNA reads TGTGCCAGCAGTGAACTCCCCCGGGGGGAGGTCCGGTGGCAGCCCCAGCATTTT. Translated: CASSELPRGEVRWQPQHF.

The chain is built from TRBV6-1 and TRBJ1-6, with TRBD1 identical over 9 bases. Germline CDR1 reads MNHNS; CDR2 reads SASEGT. This CDR3 region has 16 residues. The V gene end was trimmed by 3 bases and the J gene end by 9 bases; junction bases not matched to a gene: 9. CDR3 coding DNA: TGTGCCAGCAGTGACCAACCTACAGGGGGCAGTTCACCCCTCCACTTT. Translated: CASSDQPTGGSSPLHF.

In this sample, this clone turned up once. The chain joins TRBV4-3 to TRBJ2-1, with 10 bases lining up with TRBD2. Germline assignment: CDR1 LGHNA and CDR2 YSLEER. The V gene end was trimmed by 1 base and the J gene end by 9 bases; junction bases not matched to a gene: 9. The CDR3 spans 16 residues. DNA of the CDR3: TGCGCCAGCAGCCAAGTTCGGACTAGCGGTTGGGGTGAGCAGTTCTTC. Translating it yields CASSQVRTSGWGEQFF.

This sequence joins TRBV6-5 and TRBJ2-7; 7 bases map to TRBD2. This CDR3 has 14 residues. Germline lookup yields CDR1 MNHEY and CDR2 SVGAGI. Trimming took 2 bases from V and 5 from J; bases not matched to a gene: 6. CDR3 sequence: CASSYDAGTNEQYF. CDR3 coding DNA: TGTGCCAGCAGTTACGACGCAGGGACTAACGAGCAGTACTTC.

The chain employs TRBV4-3 and TRBJ1-2, with TRBD1 as a possible D gene (5 bases). The CDR3 contains 18 residues. V was shortened by 0 bases and J by 7 bases, with 24 bases between the two germline ends. Germline V CDR1 and CDR2: LGHNA, YSLEER. CDR3 region: CASSQDIGGSRYYGGYTF. Written as DNA, the CDR3 is TGCGCCAGCAGCCAAGATATCGGGGGTTCGAGGTACTATGGTGGCTACACCTTC.

The chain carries TRBV2 and TRBJ2-3; 7 positions agree with TRBD2. Germline assignment: CDR1 SNHLY and CDR2 FYNNEI. The J segment lost 2 bases and the V segment lost 3 bases, leaving 8 bases of the junction unmatched. This CDR3 contains 16 residues. The CDR3 loop reads CASSDGGLSPTDTQYF. CDR3 sequence (DNA): TGTGCCAGCAGTGATGGGGGACTATCGCCCACAGATACGCAGTATTTT.

The V gene is TRBV5-1, the J gene TRBJ2-2; TRBD1 matches 8 bases. This CDR3 comprises 15 residues. V lost 3 bases, J lost 4 bases, and 5 bases stayed unmatched. From germline, CDR1 is SGHRS and CDR2 YFSETQ. The CDR3 region has the DNA TGCGCCAGCAGCTGGAGGACAGGGCTCACCGGGGAGCTGTTTTTT. Amino acids: CASSWRTGLTGELFF.

This clone occurred once. This chain links TRBV10-3 with TRBJ1-2; D is unclear. CDR1 is ENHRY and CDR2 is SYGVKD in the germline V gene. The CDR3 extends over 11 amino acids. Trimming took off 7 bases at V and 8 bases at J, with 11 bases between the two ends. CDR3 sequence reads: CAITPDRGYTF. CDR3 nucleotides: TGTGCCATCACCCCCGATCGGGGCTACACCTTC.

This clone was found once. The chain joins TRBV7-9 to TRBJ1-1; 7 nucleotides align to TRBD1. This CDR3 is built from 13 residues. CDR1 and CDR2 (germline): SEHNR, FQNEAQ (reference sequence). J gave up 11 bases and V 5 bases, and 11 bases lay outside the gene matches. DNA of the CDR3: TGTGCCAGCAGCCCCGACCGGACAGGCCGGGCTTTCTTT. This codes for CASSPDRTGRAFF. The whole variable domain, filled in from reference TRBV7-9 and TRBJ1-1, reads DTGVSQNPRHKITKRGQNVTFRCDPISEHNRLYWYRQTLGQGPEFLTYFQNEAQLEKSRLLSDRFSAERPKGSFSTLEIQRTEQGDSAMYLCASSPDRTGRAFFGQGTRLTVV.

The chain combines TRBV7-3 with TRBJ1-2; tentatively, D is TRBD1 (5 bases). Germline assignment: CDR1 SGHTA and CDR2 FQGTGA. The V and J ends lost 6 bases and 7 bases respectively, with 12 bases between them. This CDR3 contains 12 residues. CDR3 loop: CASSNGGLGYTF. DNA for the CDR3: TGTGCCAGCAGTAACGGGGGTCTTGGCTACACCTTC.

This clone was counted only a few times. The chain links TRBV14 to TRBJ2-7; 7 nucleotides line up with TRBD2. From germline, CDR1 is SGHDN and CDR2 FVKESK. Trimming at V came to 2 bases and at J to 2 bases, leaving 3 bases not matched to a gene. The CDR3 consists of 14 residues. The CDR3 DNA follows: TGTGCCAGCAGCCAAATTGCGGGAGCCTACGAGCAGTACTTC. Amino acids: CASSQIAGAYEQYF.

Written as DNA, the CDR3 is TGTGCCAGCAGCCCTTTCCGACTAGCGGGGGGGCGGGGAGATACGCAGTATTTT. Amino acid sequence: CASSPFRLAGGRGDTQYF. V is TRBV3-1 (or the pseudogene TRBV3-2) and J is TRBJ2-3; the match to TRBD2 covers 14 bases. The CDR3 runs 18 residues. Per the germline V gene, CDR1 is LGHDT and CDR2 is YNNKEL (reference sequence). Trimming at V came to 4 bases and at J to 5 bases, leaving 11 bases not matched to a gene.

The chain links TRBV6-5 to TRBJ2-3; tentatively, D is TRBD2 (5 bases). V lost 4 bases and J lost 3, with 11 bases in between. Germline CDR1 and CDR2: MNHEY and SVGAGI. The CDR3 consists of 14 residues. The DNA of the CDR3 is TGTGCCAGCAGTTCTGGGAGAAGGACAGATACGCAGTATTTT. Translation: CASSSGRRTDTQYF.

The rearrangement joins TRBV30 to TRBJ1-1, with D possibly TRBD1 on 5 matching bases. Trimming removed 3 bases at V and 8 bases at J, with 10 bases between. Germline-derived CDR1 and CDR2 are GTSNPN and SVGIG (reference sequence). The CDR3 spans 11 residues. The CDR3 spells CAWSQGAEAFF. The CDR3 bases are TGTGCCTGGAGCCAGGGTGCCGAAGCTTTCTTT. Full variable domain (rest looked up from reference TRBV30 and TRBJ1-1): SQTIHQWPATLVQPVGSPLSLECTVEGTSNPNLYWYRQAAGRGLQLLFYSVGIGQISSEVPQNLSASRPQDRQFILSSKKLLLSDSGFYLCAWSQGAEAFFGQGTRLTVV.